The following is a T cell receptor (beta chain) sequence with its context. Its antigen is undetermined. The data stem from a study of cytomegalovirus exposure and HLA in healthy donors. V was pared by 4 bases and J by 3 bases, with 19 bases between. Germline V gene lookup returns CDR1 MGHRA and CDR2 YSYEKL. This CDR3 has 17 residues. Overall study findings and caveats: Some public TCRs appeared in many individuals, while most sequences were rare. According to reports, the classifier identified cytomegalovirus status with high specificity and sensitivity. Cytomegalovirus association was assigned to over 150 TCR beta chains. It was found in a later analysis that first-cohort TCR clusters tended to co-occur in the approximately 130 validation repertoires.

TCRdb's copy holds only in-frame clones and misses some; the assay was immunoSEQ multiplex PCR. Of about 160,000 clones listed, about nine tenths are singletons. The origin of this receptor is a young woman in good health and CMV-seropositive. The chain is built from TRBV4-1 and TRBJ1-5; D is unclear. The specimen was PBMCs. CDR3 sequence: CASSPIVVSQNNQPQHF. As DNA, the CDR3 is TGCGCCAGCAGCCCAATAGTTGTGTCACAGAACAATCAGCCCCAGCATTTT.